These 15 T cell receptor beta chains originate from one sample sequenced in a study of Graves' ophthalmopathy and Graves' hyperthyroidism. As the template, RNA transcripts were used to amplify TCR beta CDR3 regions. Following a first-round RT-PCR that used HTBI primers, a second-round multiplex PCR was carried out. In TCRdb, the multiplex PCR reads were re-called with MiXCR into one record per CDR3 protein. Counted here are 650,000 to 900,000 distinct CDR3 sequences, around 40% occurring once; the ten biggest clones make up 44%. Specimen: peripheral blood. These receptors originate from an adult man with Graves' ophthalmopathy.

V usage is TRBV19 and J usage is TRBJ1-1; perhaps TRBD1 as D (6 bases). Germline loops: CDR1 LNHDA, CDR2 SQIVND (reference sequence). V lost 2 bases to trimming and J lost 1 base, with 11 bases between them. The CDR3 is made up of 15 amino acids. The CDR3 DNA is TGTGCCAGTAGTATATCAGGGGCGGCGAACACTGAAGCTTTCTTT. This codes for CASSISGAANTEAFF.

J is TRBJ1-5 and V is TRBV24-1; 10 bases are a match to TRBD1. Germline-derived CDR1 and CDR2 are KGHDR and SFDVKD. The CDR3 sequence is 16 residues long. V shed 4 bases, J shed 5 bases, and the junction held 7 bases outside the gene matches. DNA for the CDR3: TGTGCCACCAGTGACCGCTCCGGGACAGGGGATCAGCCCCAGCATTTT. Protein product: CATSDRSGTGDQPQHF.

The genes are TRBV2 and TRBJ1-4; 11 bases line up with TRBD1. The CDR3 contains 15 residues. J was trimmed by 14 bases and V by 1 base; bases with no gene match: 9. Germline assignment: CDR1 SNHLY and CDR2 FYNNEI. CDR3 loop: CASSEDGGQGVFLFF. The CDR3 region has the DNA TGTGCCAGCAGTGAAGATGGGGGACAGGGGGTGTTTCTGTTTTTT. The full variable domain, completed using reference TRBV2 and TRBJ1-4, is EPEVTQTPSHQVTQMGQEVILRCVPISNHLYFYWYRQILGQKVEFLVSFYNNEISEKSEIFDDQFSVERPDGSNFTLKIRSTKLEDSAMYFCASSEDGGQGVFLFFGSGTQLSVL.

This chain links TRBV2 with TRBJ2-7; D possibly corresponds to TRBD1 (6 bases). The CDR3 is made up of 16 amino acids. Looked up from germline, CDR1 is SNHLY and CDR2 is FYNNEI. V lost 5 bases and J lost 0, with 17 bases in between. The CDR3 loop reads CASSQEQGWVSYEQYF. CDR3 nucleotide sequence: TGTGCCAGCAGTCAAGAACAGGGATGGGTCTCCTACGAGCAGTACTTC.

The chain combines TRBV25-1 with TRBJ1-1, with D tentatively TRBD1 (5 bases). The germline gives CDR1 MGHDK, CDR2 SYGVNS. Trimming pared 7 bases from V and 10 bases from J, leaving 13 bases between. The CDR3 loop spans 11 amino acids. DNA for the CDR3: TGTGCCAGCACCCTCGGGGGGGTAGCTTTCTTT. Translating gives CASTLGGVAFF.

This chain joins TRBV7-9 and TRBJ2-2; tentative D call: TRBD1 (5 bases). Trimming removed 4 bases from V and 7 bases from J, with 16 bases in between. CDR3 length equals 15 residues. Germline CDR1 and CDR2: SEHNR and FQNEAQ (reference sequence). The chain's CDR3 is CASSSSGHLRGELFF. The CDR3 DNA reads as TGTGCCAGCAGCTCTTCCGGACACCTACGCGGGGAGCTGTTTTTT.

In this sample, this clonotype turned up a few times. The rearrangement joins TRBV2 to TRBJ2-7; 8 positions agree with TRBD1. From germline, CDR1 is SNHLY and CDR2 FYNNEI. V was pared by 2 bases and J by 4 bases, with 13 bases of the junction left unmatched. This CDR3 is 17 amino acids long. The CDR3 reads CASSEKIPGQVSYEQYF. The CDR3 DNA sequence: TGTGCCAGCAGTGAAAAGATCCCGGGACAGGTTTCTTACGAGCAGTACTTC.

The CDR3 coding sequence is TGTGCCAGCAGTTCAATGGACAGGGTTCCTCCTGGCTACACCTTC. Translated, it gives CASSSMDRVPPGYTF. The chain carries TRBV2 and TRBJ1-2, with 8 bases identical to TRBD1. Trimming took 5 bases from V and 7 from J; bases not matched to a gene: 12. This CDR3 contains 15 residues. The V gene's germline CDR1 is SNHLY and CDR2 FYNNEI.

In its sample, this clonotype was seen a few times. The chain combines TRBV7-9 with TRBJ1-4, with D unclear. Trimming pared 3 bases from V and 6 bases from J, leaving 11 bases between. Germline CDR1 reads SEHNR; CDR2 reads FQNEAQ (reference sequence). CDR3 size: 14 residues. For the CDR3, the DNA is TGTGCCAGCAGCTTGACCTTAATGGATGAAAAACTGTTTTTT. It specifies CASSLTLMDEKLFF. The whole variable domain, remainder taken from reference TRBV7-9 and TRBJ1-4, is DTGVSQNPRHKITKRGQNVTFRCDPISEHNRLYWYRQTLGQGPEFLTYFQNEAQLEKSRLLSDRFSAERPKGSFSTLEIQRTEQGDSAMYLCASSLTLMDEKLFFGSGTQLSVL.

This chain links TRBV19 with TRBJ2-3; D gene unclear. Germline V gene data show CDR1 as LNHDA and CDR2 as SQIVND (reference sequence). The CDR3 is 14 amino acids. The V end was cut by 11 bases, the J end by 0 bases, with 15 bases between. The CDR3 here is CALSPPYSTDTQYF. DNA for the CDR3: TGTGCCCTCTCCCCGCCTTACAGCACAGATACGCAGTATTTT.

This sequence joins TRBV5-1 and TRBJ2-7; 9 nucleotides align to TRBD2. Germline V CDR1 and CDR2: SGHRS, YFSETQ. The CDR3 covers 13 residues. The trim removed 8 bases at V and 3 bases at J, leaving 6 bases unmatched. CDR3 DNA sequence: TGCGCCAGGCCGGGACTAGCCTACTACGAGCAGTACTTC. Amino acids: CARPGLAYYEQYF.

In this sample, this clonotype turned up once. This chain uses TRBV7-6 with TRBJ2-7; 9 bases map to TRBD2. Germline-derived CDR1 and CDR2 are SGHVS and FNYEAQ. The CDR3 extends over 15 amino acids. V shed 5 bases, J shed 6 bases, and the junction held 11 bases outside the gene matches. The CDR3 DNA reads TGTGCCAGCAGCCCCAGGGTAGCGGGGGAGGTCGAGCAGTACTTC. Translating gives CASSPRVAGEVEQYF.

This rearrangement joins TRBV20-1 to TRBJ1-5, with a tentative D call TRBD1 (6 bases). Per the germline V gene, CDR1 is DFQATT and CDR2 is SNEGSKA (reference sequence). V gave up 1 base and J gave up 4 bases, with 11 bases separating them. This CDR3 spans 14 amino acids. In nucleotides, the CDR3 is TGCAGTGCTAGAGTAGGACAGACTAATCAGCCCCAGCATTTT. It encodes CSARVGQTNQPQHF.

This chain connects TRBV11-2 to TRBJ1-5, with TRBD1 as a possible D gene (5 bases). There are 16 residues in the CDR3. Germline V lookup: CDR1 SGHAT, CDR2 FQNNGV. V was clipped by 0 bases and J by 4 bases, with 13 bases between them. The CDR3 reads CASSLDGGKGNQPQHF. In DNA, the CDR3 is TGTGCCAGCAGCTTAGATGGAGGGAAGGGGAATCAGCCCCAGCATTTT.

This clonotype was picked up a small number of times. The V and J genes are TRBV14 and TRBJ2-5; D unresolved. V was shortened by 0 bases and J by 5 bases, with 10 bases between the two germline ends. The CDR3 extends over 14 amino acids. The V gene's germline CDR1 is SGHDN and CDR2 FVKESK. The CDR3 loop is CASSQDELGETQYF. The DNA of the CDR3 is TGTGCCAGCAGCCAAGATGAGTTAGGGGAGACCCAGTACTTC.